The clone carrying this TCR beta chain was seen at least ten times. This CDR3 has 15 amino acids. Germline loops: CDR1 LNHDA, CDR2 SQIVND (reference sequence). V gave up 1 base and J gave up 6 bases, with 12 bases separating them. The sample belongs to a study of prognosis after radiotherapy for stage I lung cancer. Overall study context: Newly diagnosed primary stage I lung tumors were present in approximately 15 patients, and oligometastatic NSCLC after surgical resection of the primary tumor was present in roughly 5 patients. The approximately twelve male and about six female patients were aged about 50 to 95, median roughly 74 years. No patient had concurrent therapy with stereotactic body radiotherapy.

With two-round multiplex PCR, TCR beta CDR3 sequences were amplified from genomic DNA. For every TRBV and TRBJ gene, a specific primer was used in first-round PCR. In the second PCR round, amplification relied on universal primers. TCRdb analysed the multiplex PCR reads with MiXCR anew, one entry per CDR3 protein. The sample yields roughly 30,000 distinct CDR3 sequences, about 34% seen once. This TCR derives from a donor aged 50 or older with non-small cell lung cancer. The J gene is TRBJ2-2, the V gene TRBV19; D may be TRBD1 or TRBD2 (5 bases each). The sequencing used PBMCs, collected before or after stereotactic body radiation therapy (not recorded which). The CDR3 region has the DNA TGTGCCAGTAGTATAGCGGCCGGGGCGCCCGGGGAGCTGTTTTTT. Translated: CASSIAAGAPGELFF.